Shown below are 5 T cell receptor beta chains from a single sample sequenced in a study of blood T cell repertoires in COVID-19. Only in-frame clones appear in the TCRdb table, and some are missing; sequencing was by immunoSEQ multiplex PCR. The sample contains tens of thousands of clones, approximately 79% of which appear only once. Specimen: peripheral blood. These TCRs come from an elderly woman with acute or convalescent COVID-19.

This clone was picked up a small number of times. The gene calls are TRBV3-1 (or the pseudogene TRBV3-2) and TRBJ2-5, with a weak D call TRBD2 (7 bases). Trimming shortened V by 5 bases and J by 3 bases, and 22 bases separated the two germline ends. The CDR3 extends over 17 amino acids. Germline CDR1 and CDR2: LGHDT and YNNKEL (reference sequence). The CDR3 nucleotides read TGTGCCAGCAGCTCACGGGACTATCAAAGGGGGAAAGAGACCCAGTACTTC. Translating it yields CASSSRDYQRGKETQYF.

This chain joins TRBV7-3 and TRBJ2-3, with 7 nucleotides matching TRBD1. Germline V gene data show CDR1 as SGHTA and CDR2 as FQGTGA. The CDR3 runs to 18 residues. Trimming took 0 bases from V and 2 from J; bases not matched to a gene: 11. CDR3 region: CASSLTGQPRAITDTQYF. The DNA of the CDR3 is TGTGCCAGCAGCTTAACGGGACAGCCGAGGGCCATCACAGATACGCAGTATTTT.

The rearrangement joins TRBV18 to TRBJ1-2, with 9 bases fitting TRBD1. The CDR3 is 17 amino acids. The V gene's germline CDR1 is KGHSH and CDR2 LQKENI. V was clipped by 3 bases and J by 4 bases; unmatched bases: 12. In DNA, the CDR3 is TGTGCCAGCTCACCCGTCCCGGGACAGGGTGCGGCCTATGGCTACACCTTC. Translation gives CASSPVPGQGAAYGYTF. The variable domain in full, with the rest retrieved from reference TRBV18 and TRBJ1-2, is NAGVMQNPRHLVRRRGQEARLRCSPMKGHSHVYWYRQLPEEGLKFMVYLQKENIIDESGMPKERFSAEFPKEGPSILRIQQVVRGDSAAYFCASSPVPGQGAAYGYTFGSGTRLTVV.

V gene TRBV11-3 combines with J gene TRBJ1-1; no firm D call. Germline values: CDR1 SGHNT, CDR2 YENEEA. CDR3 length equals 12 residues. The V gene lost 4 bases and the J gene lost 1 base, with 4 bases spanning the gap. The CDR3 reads CASSSGNTEAFF. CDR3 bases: TGTGCCAGCAGCTCGGGGAACACTGAAGCTTTCTTT. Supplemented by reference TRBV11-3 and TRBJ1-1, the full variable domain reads EAGVVQSPRYKIIEKKQPVAFWCNPISGHNTLYWYLQNLGQGPELLIRYENEEAVDDSQLPKDRFSAERLKGVDSTLKIQPAELGDSAVYLCASSSGNTEAFFGQGTRLTVV.

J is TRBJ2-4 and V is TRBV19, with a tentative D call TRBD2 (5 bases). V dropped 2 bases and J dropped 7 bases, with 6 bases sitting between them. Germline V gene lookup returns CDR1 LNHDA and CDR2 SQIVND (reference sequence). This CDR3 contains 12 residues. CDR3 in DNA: TGTGCCAGTAGTATACGAGGGAACATTCAGTACTTC. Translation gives CASSIRGNIQYF.